The T cell receptor (beta chain) described here comes from a study of cytomegalovirus exposure and HLA in healthy donors (dated by TCRdb to about 2017). Regarding the research as a whole: The 666 repertoires of the first cohort and the roughly 120 validation repertoires were produced on the same platform, according to a later analysis. To predict cytomegalovirus infection status, the study brought together high-throughput TCR immunosequencing, statistical association of individual TCRs with disease status, and machine learning. A separate validation cohort of some 130 different subjects was used in addition to the roughly 670-subject first cohort. The study aimed to test whether signatures of past pathogen exposure could be identified by cataloging public T cell receptors.

Points on this clone: Its antigen remains unidentified. The sample holds no much larger clone one base away, and base qualities are not on file.

Libraries were constructed by the immunoSEQ multiplex PCR assay. In the paper's pipeline: A statistical classification framework was built for diagnosing cytomegalovirus status from the catalog of TCR beta chain sequences. TCRdb's version of the immuneACCESS table is confined to in-frame rearrangements and falls short of the full clone set. An unresolved V gene accounts for under half of the shortfall where checked; the remainder is of unknown origin. Clonal size and the V and J genes are those of that table, whereas D and trimming came from the DNA. The sample includes 150,000 or so clones, with roughly 84% observed a single time. Around 2.1% of the sample rests with the top ten. The donors belonged to the validation cohort of around 110 subjects, which was separate from the roughly 700-subject first cohort. On the study overall, not on this receptor specifically: A total of fewer than 200 TCR beta chains were listed by the study as associated with cytomegalovirus. While some public TCRs were present in many individuals, most TCR sequences turned up only very rarely across donors. In both the original and validation cohorts, the classifier was reported to diagnose cytomegalovirus status with high specificity and sensitivity. All 120 or so repertoires were used to score co-occurrence in the validation cohort in a later analysis, because that analysis had no HLA typing for the cohort. The authors suggested that the approach could potentially be extended to other disease states and immunological phenotypes. In vitro tests confirmed that three of the cytomegalovirus-associated TCR beta chains recognize cytomegalovirus antigens. Of the cluster scores, around 95% were above 0 in a later analysis, which found that TCRs clustered in the first cohort also tended to co-occur in the 110 or so validation repertoires.

The germline V gene provides CDR1 LGHNA and CDR2 YNFKEQ. For this chain, trimming is 7 bases at the V end and 5 bases at the J end, and the number of junction bases without a gene match is 3. Inclusive of the bounding cysteine and phenylalanine, the CDR3 is 13 residues long. The read is trimmed to its CDR3 DNA, 39 bases read in frame from base 1. The specimen sequenced was PBMCs. Recombination joined TRBV4-2 with TRBJ2-2; 8 middle bases align to TRBD1. The sequence derives from a human donor in good health. The CDR3 region reads CASKWTGTGELFF. The nucleotide sequence reads as follows: TGTGCCAGCAAGTGGACAGGGACCGGGGAGCTGTTTTTT.